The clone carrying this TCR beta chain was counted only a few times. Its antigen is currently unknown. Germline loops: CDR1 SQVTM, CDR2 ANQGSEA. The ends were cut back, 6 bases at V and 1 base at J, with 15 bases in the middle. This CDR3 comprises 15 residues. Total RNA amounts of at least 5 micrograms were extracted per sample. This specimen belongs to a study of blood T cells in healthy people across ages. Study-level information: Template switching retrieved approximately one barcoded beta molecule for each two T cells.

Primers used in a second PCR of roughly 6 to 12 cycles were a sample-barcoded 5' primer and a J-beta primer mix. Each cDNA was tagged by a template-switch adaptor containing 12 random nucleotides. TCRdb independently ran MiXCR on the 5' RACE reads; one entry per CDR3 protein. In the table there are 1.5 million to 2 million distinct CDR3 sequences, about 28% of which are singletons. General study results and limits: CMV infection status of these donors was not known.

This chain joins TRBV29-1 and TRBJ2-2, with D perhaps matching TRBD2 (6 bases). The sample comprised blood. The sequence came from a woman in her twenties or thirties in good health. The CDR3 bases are TGCAGCGTCAGAGAAGACGGGAGGAACACCGGGGAGCTGTTTTTT. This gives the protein CSVREDGRNTGELFF.